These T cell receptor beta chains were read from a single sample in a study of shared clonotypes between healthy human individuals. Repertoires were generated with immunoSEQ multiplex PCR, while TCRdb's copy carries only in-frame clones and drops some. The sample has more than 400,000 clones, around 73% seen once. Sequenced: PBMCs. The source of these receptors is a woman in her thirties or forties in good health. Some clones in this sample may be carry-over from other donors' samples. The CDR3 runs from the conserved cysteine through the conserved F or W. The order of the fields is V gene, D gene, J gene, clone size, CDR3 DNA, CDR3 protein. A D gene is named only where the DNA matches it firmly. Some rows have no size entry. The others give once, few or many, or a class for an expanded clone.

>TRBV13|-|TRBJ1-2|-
TGTGCCAGCAGCAGAATCGGGACGGCGAGGAGCTATGGCTACACCTTC
CASSRIGTARSYGYTF
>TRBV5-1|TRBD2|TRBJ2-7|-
TGCGCCAGCAGCCCAGGGACTAGCGGGGTTAAATACGAGCAGTACTTC
CASSPGTSGVKYEQYF
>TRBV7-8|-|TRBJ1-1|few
TGTGCCAGCAGCCCACTTAGGGCGGGCTCTGAAGCTTTCTTT
CASSPLRAGSEAFF
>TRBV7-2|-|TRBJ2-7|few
TGTGCCAGCGAAACTAGCCCCGGAGTCTACGAGCAGTACTTC
CASETSPGVYEQYF
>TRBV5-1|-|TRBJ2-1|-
TGCGCCAGCAGCTTGGTTGGGGGGACCTACAATGAGCAGTTCTTC
CASSLVGGTYNEQFF
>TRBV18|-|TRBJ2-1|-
TGTGCCAGCTCACGTTTGGGTTCTAACAATGAGCAGTTCTTC
CASSRLGSNNEQFF
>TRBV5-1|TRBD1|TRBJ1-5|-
TGCGCCAGCAGCTTAGGGACAGGATCACAAGGGCCCCAGCATTTT
CASSLGTGSQGPQHF
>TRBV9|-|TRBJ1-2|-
TGTGCCAGCAGCCCCCCCGGGGGGAGAGGCTACACCTTC
CASSPPGGRGYTF
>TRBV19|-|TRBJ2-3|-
TGTGCCAGTAGTACGAAGACTAGCACAGATACGCAGTATTTT
CASSTKTSTDTQYF
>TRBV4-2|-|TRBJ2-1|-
TGTGCCAGCAGCCAAGGTAGTGAGCAGTTCTTC
CASSQGSEQFF
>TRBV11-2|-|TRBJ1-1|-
TGTGCCAGCAGCCCTCGGGGGGGCGAATATACTGAAGCTTTCTTT
CASSPRGGEYTEAFF
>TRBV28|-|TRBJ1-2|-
TGTGCCAGCAGTTTGTTCACCGGGACGAGGAGCAACTATGGCTACACCTTC
CASSLFTGTRSNYGYTF
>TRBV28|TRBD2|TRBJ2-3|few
TGTGCCAGCAGTTTGGTTCCTAGCGGGGGCACAGATACGCAGTATTTT
CASSLVPSGGTDTQYF
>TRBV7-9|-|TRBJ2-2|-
TGTGCCAGCAGCTTATTTATTCTCAGGACAACCGGGGAGCTGTTTTTT
CASSLFILRTTGELFF
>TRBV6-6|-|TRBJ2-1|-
TGTGCCAGCAGTTACTCCCAGGTCCCCGGGGATGAGCAGTTCTTC
CASSYSQVPGDEQFF
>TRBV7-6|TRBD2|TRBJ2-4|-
TGTGCCAGCAGCCCGAGACTAGCGGGTCTAGCCAAAAACATTCAGTACTTC
CASSPRLAGLAKNIQYF
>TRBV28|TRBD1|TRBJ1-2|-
TGTGCCAGCAGTTTTCTCCCGGGACAGGGGCCGGGTGAGGGCTACACCTTC
CASSFLPGQGPGEGYTF
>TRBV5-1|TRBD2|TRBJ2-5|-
TGCGCCAGCAGCCCCGGGACTAGCGGGAGAGGGTTCCAAGAGACCCAGTACTTC
CASSPGTSGRGFQETQYF
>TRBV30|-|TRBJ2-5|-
TGTGCCTGGAGTGTAGCCCCTTCCGCCGCGCAGTACTTC
CAWSVAPSAAQYF
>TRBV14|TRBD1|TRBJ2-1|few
TGTGCCAGTTCCAGGGCCAGGGGGCTACGCAATAGTGAGCAGTTCTTC
CASSRARGLRNSEQFF
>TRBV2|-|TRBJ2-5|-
TGTGCCAGCAGTGAAGGAGGTCAGGGAGAGACCCAGTACTTC
CASSEGGQGETQYF
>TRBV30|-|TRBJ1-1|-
TGTGCCTCTTGGAAAAGGGGGGCAGTTGACACTGAAGCTTTCTTT
CASWKRGAVDTEAFF
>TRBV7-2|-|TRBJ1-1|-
TGTGCCAGCAGCTCAGTTCAGTACACTGAAGCTTTCTTT
CASSSVQYTEAFF
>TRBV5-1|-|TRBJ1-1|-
TGCGCCAGCAGCTTGGCCCTGGGGAACACTGAAGCTTTCTTT
CASSLALGNTEAFF
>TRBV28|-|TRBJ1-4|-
TGTGCCAGCAGAACCCCTGCCAGGGGAGGCGAAAAACTGTTTTTT
CASRTPARGGEKLFF
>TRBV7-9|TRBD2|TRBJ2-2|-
TGTGCCAGCAGGGGAAGCGGGACTAGCGCTACCGGGGAGCTGTTTTTT
CASRGSGTSATGELFF
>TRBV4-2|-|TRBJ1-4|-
TGTGCCAGCAGCCAAGATGTACAAACTGAAGGGAAACTGTTTTTT
CASSQDVQTEGKLFF
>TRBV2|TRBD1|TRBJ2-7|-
TGTGCCAGCAGAATGAGACAGGGGGCCTACGAGCAGTACTTC
CASRMRQGAYEQYF
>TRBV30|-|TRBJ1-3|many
TGTGCCTGGAGTGTACCTGGGGGACACTCTGGAAACACCATATATTTT
CAWSVPGGHSGNTIYF
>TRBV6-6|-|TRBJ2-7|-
TGTGCCAGCAGTTACCCGGGACGGCCCTACGAGCAGTACTTC
CASSYPGRPYEQYF
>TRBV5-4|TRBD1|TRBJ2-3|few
TGTGCCAGCAGCTTCGGGACAGGGGGAACAGATACGCAGTATTTT
CASSFGTGGTDTQYF
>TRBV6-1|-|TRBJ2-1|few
TGTGCCAGCAGTGAAGATAGGTCGCGGAACAATGAGCAGTTCTTC
CASSEDRSRNNEQFF
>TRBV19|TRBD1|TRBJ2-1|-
TGTGCCAGTAGTAAAATCCGGGACAGGGGATACAATGAGCAGTTCTTC
CASSKIRDRGYNEQFF
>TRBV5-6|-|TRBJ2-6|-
TGTGCCAGCAGCTTGGGCATCTCTGGGGCCAACGTCCTGACTTTC
CASSLGISGANVLTF
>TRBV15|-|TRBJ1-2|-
TGTGCCACCAGCAGAGATTACACATCCTATGGCTACACCTTC
CATSRDYTSYGYTF
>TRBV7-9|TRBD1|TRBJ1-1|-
TGTGCCAGCAGCGCACAGGGGGCCAACACTGAAGCTTTCTTT
CASSAQGANTEAFF
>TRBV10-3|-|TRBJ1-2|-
TGTGCCACCCAAGCAGAAGGCGGCTACACCTTC
CATQAEGGYTF
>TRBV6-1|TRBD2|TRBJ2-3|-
TGTGCCAGCAGTGAGGCCGCTAGCGGGCTCACAGATACGCAGTATTTT
CASSEAASGLTDTQYF
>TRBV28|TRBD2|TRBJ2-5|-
TGTGCCAGCAGTTTAGAACTAGCGGGAGCAGAGACCCAGTACTTC
CASSLELAGAETQYF
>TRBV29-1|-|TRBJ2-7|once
TGCAGCGTTAGGGACACTTCCTACGAGCAGTACTTC
CSVRDTSYEQYF
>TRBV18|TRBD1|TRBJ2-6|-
TGTGCCAGCTCACTTTTGGGACAGGGGGCTTCTGGGGCCAACGTCCTGACTTTC
CASSLLGQGASGANVLTF